The 27 T cell receptor beta chains given below trace back to one sample, sequenced in a study of cytomegalovirus exposure and HLA in healthy donors. The PCR made use of 60 Vbeta and 13 Jbeta primers. Assay used: immunoSEQ multiplex PCR; TCRdb lists only in-frame clones, some missing. Altogether roughly 100,000 clones are present, roughly a tenth being singletons, with the ten largest covering about 4.7%. Sequenced material: PBMCs. The source is a man between 50 and 59 years old in good health and CMV-seropositive.

This clone was observed a handful of times. The chain is built from TRBV19 and TRBJ2-3, with no clear D. Per the germline V gene, CDR1 is LNHDA and CDR2 is SQIVND (reference sequence). The CDR3 consists of 17 residues. Trimming removed 5 bases at V and 0 bases at J, with 18 bases between. DNA of the CDR3: TGTGCCAGTAGTTCCCGCGGAACGACCTTTAGCACAGATACGCAGTATTTT. This gives the protein CASSSRGTTFSTDTQYF.

About this clone itself: Sequence at one end of the junction differs from germline and may be a read error. The chain joins TRBV6-5 to TRBJ2-1, with TRBD2 identical over 13 bases. Germline V lookup: CDR1 MNHEY, CDR2 SVGAGI. This CDR3 is built from 13 residues. CDR3 in DNA: TGTGCCAGCACTTACGGGACTAGCGGGACCCAGTTCTTC. It specifies CASTYGTSGTQFF.

The chain combines TRBV10-3 with TRBJ2-1; TRBD1 matches 8 bases. Germline V gene data show CDR1 as ENHRY and CDR2 as SYGVKD. The CDR3 is 13 amino acids. The V segment lost 6 bases and the J segment 8 bases; nucleotides outside the gene matches: 6. The CDR3 here is CAISLPGGYEQFF. CDR3 coding DNA: TGTGCCATCAGCCTTCCAGGGGGCTATGAGCAGTTCTTC.

There are a few counts of this clone. The conserved phenylalanine or tryptophan normally closing the CDR3 is absent here, so this likely arose from a read error. The limits of the CDR3 on the DNA are not certain, so only TCRdb's listed CDR3 is given. Other DNA sequences in the sample encode the same CDR3. The chain employs TRBV29-1 and TRBJ2-3; the D segment call TRBD1 is taken from the table without a DNA check. The CDR3 has 14 amino acids, counting both end residues. Germline assignment: CDR1 SQVTM and CDR2 ANQGSEA. CDR3 sequence reads: CSVVPYLSTDTKYL.

This chain links TRBV28 with TRBJ2-3; D may be TRBD1 (5 bases). The CDR3 is 15 residues long. V lost 2 bases and J lost 4, with 13 bases in between. The germline V gene encodes CDR1 MDHEN and CDR2 SYDVKM. The CDR3 sequence is CASSLPQGYADTQYF. The DNA for the CDR3 is TGTGCCAGCAGTTTACCCCAGGGTTACGCAGATACGCAGTATTTT.

This clone showed up just a few times. At one boundary the junction diverges from the germline segment, which might be a read error. This chain joins TRBV7-2 and TRBJ2-5, with D tentatively TRBD1 (6 bases). The CDR3 consists of 11 residues. Germline CDR1 is SGHTA and CDR2 is FQGNSA. The CDR3 loop reads CASSRNRVRDF. CDR3 DNA sequence: TGTGCCAGCAGCCGAAACAGGGTTCGGGACTTC.

This clone was picked up a small number of times. V and J are TRBV30 and TRBJ1-4; weak D call: TRBD1 (5 bases). Germline V gene data show CDR1 as GTSNPN and CDR2 as SVGIG (reference sequence). The CDR3 consists of 15 residues. Trimming removed 1 base at V and 7 bases at J, with 16 bases between. The CDR3 sequence: CAWSEWLGGTEKLFF. The DNA for the CDR3 is TGTGCCTGGAGTGAGTGGTTGGGAGGGACTGAAAAACTGTTTTTT.

This clone was counted a few times. This chain joins TRBV28 and TRBJ2-7; 9 bases are a match to TRBD2. V shed 4 bases, J shed 7 bases, and the junction held 5 bases outside the gene matches. The CDR3 has 13 residues. Germline V gene lookup returns CDR1 MDHEN and CDR2 SYDVKM. CDR3 in amino acids: CASSYGLAREQYF. The CDR3 DNA sequence: TGTGCCAGCAGTTACGGACTAGCGAGGGAGCAGTACTTC. The variable domain in full, completed from reference TRBV28 and TRBJ2-7, reads DVKVTQSSRYLVKRTGEKVFLECVQDMDHENMFWYRQDPGLGLRLIYFSYDVKMKEKGDIPEGYSVSREKKERFSLILESASTNQTSMYLCASSYGLAREQYFGPGTRLTVT.

The chain joins TRBV6-6 to TRBJ1-1; 8 bases fit TRBD1. V dropped 7 bases and J dropped 1; count of bases not matched to a gene: 2. The CDR3 loop spans 13 amino acids. Per germline, CDR1 MNHNY and CDR2 SVGAGI (reference sequence). The CDR3 is CASIGTGNTEAFF. CDR3 in DNA: TGTGCCAGCATCGGGACAGGGAACACTGAAGCTTTCTTT.

This clone was recorded many times. This chain joins TRBV11-2 and TRBJ2-7, with 8 bases fitting TRBD2. CDR1 is SGHAT, CDR2 FQNNGV, per germline. Unmatched junction bases numbered 10, after V lost 5 bases and J lost 7 bases. The CDR3 totals 14 residues. CDR3 DNA: TGTGCCAGCAGCGCCGGGAGGGCCCGGGAAGAGCAGTACTTC. Protein product: CASSAGRAREEQYF.

The chain combines TRBV13 with TRBJ1-6; no firm D call. The ends were cut back, 3 bases at V and 9 bases at J, with 12 bases in the middle. The CDR3 length is 14 residues. Germline assignment: CDR1 PRHDT and CDR2 FYEKMQ (reference sequence). The CDR3 sequence is CASSLGEGGSPLHF. DNA of the CDR3: TGTGCCAGCAGCTTGGGCGAGGGAGGTTCACCCCTCCACTTT.

The V gene is TRBV4-1, the J gene TRBJ2-7; 10 bases match TRBD2. CDR3 length: 14 residues. V dropped 6 bases and J dropped 7; count of bases not matched to a gene: 9. Germline V gives CDR1 MGHRA, CDR2 YSYEKL. The CDR3 nucleotides read TGCGCCAGCAGTCTTCTAGCGGGAGCGGGAGAGCAGTACTTC. Amino acids: CASSLLAGAGEQYF.

This sequence joins TRBV11-1 and TRBJ2-7; 9 bases match TRBD2. The CDR3 extends over 14 amino acids. Germline CDR1 and CDR2: SGHAT and FQDESV (reference sequence). V lost 4 bases, J lost 1 base, and 2 bases stayed unmatched. The CDR3 loop is CASSYTSGSYEQYF. In nucleotides, the CDR3 is TGTGCCAGCAGCTACACTAGCGGGTCCTACGAGCAGTACTTC.

V gene TRBV28 combines with J gene TRBJ1-3; D call uncertain. V was clipped by 2 bases and J by 0 bases, with 8 bases between them. Germline CDR1 is MDHEN and CDR2 is SYDVKM. The CDR3 sequence is 15 residues long. The CDR3 is CASSLIGPSGNTIYF. CDR3 DNA sequence: TGTGCCAGCAGTTTAATCGGTCCCTCTGGAAACACCATATATTTT.

This clone was picked up a small number of times. The chain combines TRBV2 with TRBJ1-2; D remains ambiguous. V lost 6 bases, J lost 5 bases, and 13 bases lay in between. The CDR3 contains 13 residues. Germline V gene data show CDR1 as SNHLY and CDR2 as FYNNEI. In DNA form, the CDR3 reads TGTGCCAGCAGGGAGGAGGGTGGGTATGGCTACACCTTC. As protein: CASREEGGYGYTF.

This clone occurred a few times. This same CDR3 is encoded by further DNA sequences in the sample. The chain has TRBV10-3 and TRBJ2-7; 14 bases match TRBD2. V lost 10 bases and J lost 4; bases outside the gene matches: 3. The CDR3 length is 13 residues. Germline values: CDR1 ENHRY, CDR2 SYGVKD. CDR3 in amino acids: CATGTSGSYEQYF. DNA for the CDR3: TGTGCCACAGGGACTAGCGGGAGTTACGAGCAGTACTTC.

The chain is built from TRBV9 and TRBJ2-7; D is possibly TRBD2 (7 bases). Looked up from germline, CDR1 is SGDLS and CDR2 is YYNGEE. The ends were cut back, 2 bases at V and 0 bases at J, with 21 bases in the middle. The length of the CDR3 is 18 residues. The chain's CDR3 is CASSVYPTAGHFSYEQYF. Here the CDR3 DNA reads TGTGCCAGCAGCGTTTATCCAACAGCGGGACATTTCTCCTACGAGCAGTACTTC.

This clone was counted only a few times. The V call is TRBV6-5, the J call TRBJ2-7, with D tentatively TRBD1 (6 bases). This CDR3 is 15 amino acids long. Germline lookup yields CDR1 MNHEY and CDR2 SVGAGI. Trimming pared 0 bases from V and 2 bases from J, leaving 11 bases between. The CDR3 loop is CASSYSSQGPYEQYF. In nucleotides, the CDR3 is TGTGCCAGCAGTTACTCGTCACAGGGACCCTACGAGCAGTACTTC.

This rearrangement joins TRBV29-1 to TRBJ2-7; TRBD2 might be the D (5 bases). Trimming shortened V by 6 bases and J by 5 bases, and 14 bases separated the two germline ends. The CDR3 has 12 amino acids. Germline V CDR1 and CDR2: SQVTM, ANQGSEA. CDR3 amino acids: CSVVATRDEQYF. The CDR3 region has the DNA TGCAGCGTCGTAGCGACGAGAGACGAGCAGTACTTC.

This clone was seen a handful of times. The V call is TRBV5-1, the J call TRBJ2-3, with TRBD2 identical over 14 bases. Germline V CDR1 and CDR2: SGHRS, YFSETQ. CDR3 length equals 20 residues. V was pared by 1 base and J by 3 bases, with 13 bases of the junction left unmatched. CDR3 in DNA: TGCGCCAGCAGCTTGCCGCCGGGACTAGCGGGAGTAGGGGGGACAGATACGCAGTATTTT. It yields the protein CASSLPPGLAGVGGTDTQYF.

In this sample, this clone turned up a few times. This rearrangement joins TRBV2 to TRBJ2-2; TRBD1 aligns across 8 bases. This CDR3 comprises 16 residues. V was clipped by 1 base and J by 6 bases; unmatched bases: 7. Per germline, CDR1 SNHLY and CDR2 FYNNEI. In DNA, the CDR3 is TGTGCCAGCAGTGAAGGTTCGCAGGGGGCGGCCGGGGAGCTGTTTTTT. Its protein is CASSEGSQGAAGELFF.

The chain links TRBV14 to TRBJ2-2; D remains unclear. V was clipped by 2 bases and J by 7 bases, with 8 bases between them. This CDR3 spans 13 amino acids. In germline, CDR1 is SGHDN, CDR2 FVKESK. CDR3 nucleotides: TGTGCCAGCAGCCAATTTATGCGCGGGGAGCTGTTTTTT. Protein product: CASSQFMRGELFF.

The chain has TRBV11-2 and TRBJ2-5; 9 nucleotides match TRBD1. The J call could be wrong; TRBJ2-7 is a better fit for the DNA end. This CDR3 is built from 16 residues. Germline CDR1 is SGHAT and CDR2 is FQNNGV. In DNA, the CDR3 is TGTGCCAGCAGCTCGCCTCTCGACAGGGGGACCTACGAGCAGTACTTC. Translating gives CASSSPLDRGTYEQYF.

V is TRBV4-1 and J is TRBJ2-1, with TRBD2 identical over 13 bases. CDR1 is MGHRA, CDR2 YSYEKL, per germline. Unmatched junction bases numbered 3, after V lost 3 bases and J lost 4 bases. The CDR3 runs 16 residues. The CDR3 region is CASSQGTSGKYNEQFF. Here the CDR3 DNA reads TGCGCCAGCAGCCAGGGGACTAGCGGGAAATACAATGAGCAGTTCTTC.

V usage is TRBV11-1 and J usage is TRBJ2-1; TRBD2 might be the D (5 bases). Trimming took off 1 base at V and 9 bases at J, with 10 bases between the two ends. This CDR3 is 13 amino acids long. Germline CDR1 SGHAT, CDR2 FQDESV (reference sequence). The chain's CDR3 is CASSLGFAGEQFF. The CDR3 nucleotides read TGTGCCAGCAGCTTAGGGTTTGCGGGTGAGCAGTTCTTC.

This sequence joins TRBV28 and TRBJ1-5, with D possibly TRBD1 on 6 matching bases. This CDR3 has 17 amino acids. Germline CDR1 MDHEN, CDR2 SYDVKM. With 1 base removed from V and 0 bases from J, the gap between germline ends came to 13 bases. CDR3 amino acids: CASSLYDLGASNQPQHF. CDR3 in DNA: TGTGCCAGCAGTTTATACGACCTGGGGGCTAGCAATCAGCCCCAGCATTTT.

This clone was recorded a few times. The V call is TRBV27, the J call TRBJ1-2, with 7 bases matching TRBD1. CDR3 length: 13 amino acids. Trimming took 4 bases from V and 4 from J; bases not matched to a gene: 3. Germline CDR1 reads MNHEY; CDR2 reads SMNVEV (reference sequence). In nucleotides, the CDR3 is TGTGCCAGCAGTTCGGGACAGACCTATGGCTACACCTTC. As protein: CASSSGQTYGYTF.